This TCR beta chain was profiled in a study of spatial heterogeneity in lung cancer. Study as a whole: A consistent excess of beta-chain over alpha-chain sequences was detected. Each distinct TCR and UMI combination averaged more than ten appearances in raw reads.

Many counts were recorded for this clonotype. The V and J ends lost 0 bases and 6 bases respectively, with 5 bases between them. The CDR3 totals 12 residues. Germline values: CDR1 SGDLS, CDR2 YYNGEE. Time point defined: sample taken at primary tumor resection. TCRs were sequenced from unsorted whole RNA of tumor, nontumor lung or PBMC. The donor group consisted of over 55 patients who had untreated, early-stage non-small cell lung cancer. Unique molecular identifiers, one per molecule, were present on every TCR cDNA molecule. TCRdb ran MiXCR on the 5' RACE reads and lists one entry per CDR3 protein. This table has tens of thousands of distinct CDR3 sequences, more than 6.5% appearing once.

This clonotype originated in a female donor with early-stage non-small cell lung cancer. Material: PBMCs, obtained at surgery. The rearrangement links TRBV9 to TRBJ2-3; D is uncertain. CDR3 coding DNA: TGTGCCAGCAGCGTAGCGGTGGATACGCAGTATTTT. Amino acid sequence: CASSVAVDTQYF.